This T cell receptor beta chain was retrieved from a study of blood T cell repertoires in COVID-19. The assay was immunoSEQ multiplex PCR, and TCRdb's table has in-frame clones only and misses some. The table has approximately 280,000 clones, around 90% seen once. The germline gives CDR1 LNHDA, CDR2 SQIVND (reference sequence). V gave up 4 bases and J gave up 3 bases; unmatched junction bases: 3. The CDR3 runs 16 residues. The chain employs TRBV19 and TRBJ1-6, with 10 bases that match TRBD1. Sample: peripheral blood. The TCR was taken from a man aged 18 to 30 with active or convalescent COVID-19. As DNA, the CDR3 is TGTGCCAGTAGTACACGGACAGGGGGCTATAATTCACCCCTCCACTTT. Translating it yields CASSTRTGGYNSPLHF.